The 27 T cell receptor beta chains in this list originate from one sample, sequenced in a study of identical twins. MiXCR, applied by TCRdb to the 5' RACE reads, yields one record per CDR3 protein. The repertoire holds 220,000 or so distinct CDR3 sequences, roughly 7% seen once, with 3.5% to 4% in the top ten. The data were also submitted as part of a second study, on yellow fever vaccine responses in identical twins.

The sample was memory (CD45RO+) T cells sorted from blood. The receptors originated from a woman between 18 and 29 years old in good health.

The sample holds many counts of this clonotype. The chain uses TRBV5-1 and TRBJ2-7; the match to TRBD2 covers 13 bases. The CDR3 consists of 12 residues. Germline V lookup: CDR1 SGHRS, CDR2 YFSETQ. V shed 9 bases, J shed 6 bases, and the junction held 3 bases outside the gene matches. The CDR3 reads CAKLAGGLEQYF. The CDR3 DNA sequence: TGCGCCAAACTAGCGGGAGGGCTCGAGCAGTACTTC. Variable domain in full (rest from reference TRBV5-1 and TRBJ2-7): KAGVTQTPRYLIKTRGQQVTLSCSPISGHRSVSWYQQTPGQGLQFLFEYFSETQRNKGNFPGRFSGRQFSNSRSEMNVSTLELGDSALYLCAKLAGGLEQYFGPGTRLTVT.

This clonotype was seen repeatedly, ten times or more. The chain combines TRBV11-2 with TRBJ2-1; TRBD1 is a possible D gene (6 bases). The CDR3 covers 14 residues. The germline V gene has CDR1 SGHAT and CDR2 FQNNGV. The V gene lost 5 bases and the J gene lost 0 bases, with 8 bases spanning the gap. CDR3 loop: CASSEGGSYNEQFF. The DNA for the CDR3 is TGTGCCAGCAGCGAAGGGGGCTCCTACAATGAGCAGTTCTTC.

The chain has TRBV11-2 and TRBJ1-1; TRBD1 might be the D (5 bases). The CDR3 runs to 12 residues. Germline V lookup: CDR1 SGHAT, CDR2 FQNNGV. The V end lost 5 bases, the J end lost 12 bases, and 16 bases lay between the germline ends. In DNA, the CDR3 is TGTGCCAGCAGCACCCTTCCCGGGACGACTTTCTTT. Protein product: CASSTLPGTTFF. The variable domain in full, completed from reference TRBV11-2 and TRBJ1-1, reads EAGVAQSPRYKIIEKRQSVAFWCNPISGHATLYWYQQILGQGPKLLIQFQNNGVVDDSQLPKDRFSAERLKGVDSTLKIQPAKLEDSAVYLCASSTLPGTTFFGQGTRLTVV.

This clonotype was counted a few times. The chain uses TRBV6-4 and TRBJ2-3, with TRBD2 as a possible D gene (6 bases). V lost 4 bases, J lost 2 bases, and 13 bases lay in between. There are 15 residues in the CDR3. Germline V gene sequence: CDR1 MRHNA, CDR2 SNTAGT. CDR3 DNA sequence: TGTGCCAGCAGTGTGGGACTCACCCTCACAGATACGCAGTATTTT. This translates into CASSVGLTLTDTQYF.

This clonotype was found a few times. This rearrangement joins TRBV19 to TRBJ1-3, with a possible D match to TRBD1 (6 bases). The CDR3 extends over 14 amino acids. V lost 4 bases and J lost 5, with 12 bases in between. CDR1 and CDR2 (germline): LNHDA, SQIVND (reference sequence). CDR3 DNA: TGTGCCAGTAGTACCCCCGGGACAAGAAACACCATATATTTT. This codes for CASSTPGTRNTIYF.

The chain joins TRBV18 to TRBJ2-7, with 12 positions matching TRBD2. This CDR3 region has 16 residues. The germline V gene has CDR1 KGHSH and CDR2 LQKENI. J gave up 2 bases and V 2 bases, and 4 bases lay outside the gene matches. The CDR3 DNA reads as TGTGCCAGCTCACCAACGGGACTAGCGGGTGCCTACGAGCAGTACTTC. It yields the protein CASSPTGLAGAYEQYF.

The chain joins TRBV20-1 to TRBJ2-7; the D is unclear. Trimming took off 6 bases at V and 6 bases at J, with 18 bases between the two ends. There are 13 residues in the CDR3. Germline V gene lookup returns CDR1 DFQATT and CDR2 SNEGSKA (reference sequence). The CDR3: CSALVEELVEQYV. The CDR3, as DNA: TGCAGTGCCCTAGTTGAGGAATTGGTCGAGCAGTACGTC.

The sample holds many counts of this clonotype. The chain has TRBV5-1 and TRBJ2-1, with 10 bases matching TRBD2. The CDR3 consists of 15 residues. Unmatched junction bases numbered 8, after V lost 1 base and J lost 10 bases. CDR1 and CDR2 from the germline V gene are SGHRS and YFSETQ. This CDR3 reads CASSLFPSGSDEQFF. The DNA of the CDR3 is TGCGCCAGCAGCTTGTTCCCTAGCGGGAGCGACGAGCAGTTCTTC.

The table lists this clonotype with many counts. This chain joins TRBV19 and TRBJ2-7, with 8 bases lining up with TRBD1. This CDR3 has 14 residues. CDR1 LNHDA and CDR2 SQIVND come from the germline V gene (reference sequence). J lost 7 bases, V lost 2 bases, and 7 bases had no gene match. CDR3 coding DNA: TGTGCCAGTAGTATACAAGGACAGGGTGGGGAGCAGTACTTC. Its protein is CASSIQGQGGEQYF.

The chain uses TRBV12-3 or TRBV12-4 and TRBJ1-5; no firm D call. The CDR3 runs to 14 residues. Between the trimmed V and J ends, which lost 6 bases and 3 bases, there was a span of 12 bases. CDR3 residues: CASSPPVPNQPQHF. In DNA, the CDR3 is TGTGCCAGCAGCCCCCCCGTACCCAATCAGCCCCAGCATTTT.

The sample holds many counts of this clonotype. V usage is TRBV5-1 and J usage is TRBJ2-3; TRBD2 agrees at 9 bases. CDR1 is SGHRS and CDR2 is YFSETQ in the germline V gene. Losses at the gene ends were 4 bases for V and 4 bases for J; bases not matched to a gene: 7. The CDR3 has 15 amino acids. The DNA of the CDR3 is TGCGCCAGCAGCCCCGAGGGACTAGCTGCAGATACGCAGTATTTT. It translates to CASSPEGLAADTQYF.

The chain has TRBV20-1 and TRBJ2-3; TRBD2 aligns across 8 bases. The CDR3 extends over 16 amino acids. J gave up 2 bases and V 5 bases, and 12 bases lay outside the gene matches. The V gene's germline CDR1 is DFQATT and CDR2 SNEGSKA (reference sequence). The CDR3 DNA reads TGCAGTGCTGGCTCGGGGGGGACTACAACCACAGATACGCAGTATTTT. Translated, it gives CSAGSGGTTTTDTQYF.

Many counts were recorded for this clonotype. V is TRBV29-1 and J is TRBJ2-2, with 7 positions matching TRBD2. Germline V gene sequence: CDR1 SQVTM, CDR2 ANQGSEA. The CDR3 sequence is 13 residues long. V shed 7 bases and J 6 bases; nucleotides not matched to a gene: 8. CDR3 sequence (DNA): TGCAGCGCCGTTGGGAGGGGTGCCGGGGAGCTGTTTTTT. Its translation: CSAVGRGAGELFF.

This clonotype has more than one count but fewer than ten. The rearrangement joins TRBV6-5 to TRBJ2-1; D assignment may be TRBD1 or TRBD2 (6 bases each). Looked up from germline, CDR1 is MNHEY and CDR2 is SVGAGI. This CDR3 contains 13 residues. V shed 4 bases and J shed 16 bases, with 20 bases lying between them. CDR3 protein: CASSSQGDGGFFF. CDR3 DNA: TGTGCCAGCAGTTCACAGGGTGATGGGGGGTTTTTCTTC.

This clonotype occurred many times. The chain couples TRBV4-2 to TRBJ2-1; 10 bases align to TRBD2. The length of the CDR3 is 16 residues. Unmatched junction bases numbered 6, after V lost 1 base and J lost 6 bases. Per germline, CDR1 LGHNA and CDR2 YNFKEQ. CDR3 bases: TGTGCCAGCAGCCAAGTGGTAATAGCGGGGGGCAATGAGCAGTTCTTC. It encodes CASSQVVIAGGNEQFF.

This clonotype was observed a few times. The chain couples TRBV6-1 to TRBJ1-1, with D possibly being TRBD1 (5 bases). In germline, CDR1 is MNHNS, CDR2 SASEGT. This CDR3 is 15 amino acids long. V was cut by 6 bases and J by 0 bases, with 14 bases left in between. CDR3 residues: CASRRGERMNTEAFF. CDR3 DNA sequence: TGTGCCAGCAGAAGGGGAGAGCGCATGAACACTGAAGCTTTCTTT.

At least ten counts were recorded for this clonotype. The CDR3 is CSVRSAGNTIYF. In DNA, the CDR3 is TGCAGCGTGAGGTCGGCTGGAAACACCATATATTTT. This rearrangement joins TRBV29-1 to TRBJ1-3; unclear D gene. Per the germline V gene, CDR1 is SQVTM and CDR2 is ANQGSEA. The CDR3 spans 12 residues. V was shortened by 6 bases and J by 2 bases, with 8 bases between the two germline ends.

The J gene is TRBJ2-7, the V gene TRBV6-1; 10 bases align to TRBD2. The CDR3 is 14 amino acids. From germline, CDR1 is MNHNS and CDR2 SASEGT. V trimming: 5 bases; J trimming: 7 bases; junction bases outside the gene matches: 8. CDR3 nucleotides: TGTGCCAGCAGTCGAGCGGGAGGGCCGTCGGAGCAGTACTTC. This codes for CASSRAGGPSEQYF.

This clonotype came up many times. The rearrangement uses TRBV24-1 and TRBJ2-7, with TRBD1 matching 10 bases. Germline V lookup: CDR1 KGHDR, CDR2 SFDVKD. The CDR3 is 16 amino acids. V lost 3 bases to trimming and J lost 3 bases; unmatched junction nucleotides: 7. DNA of the CDR3: TGTGCCACCAGTGATACCGGGACAGGGGATCTCTACGAGCAGTACTTC. As protein: CATSDTGTGDLYEQYF.

In this sample, this clonotype turned up many times. The rearrangement uses TRBV24-1 and TRBJ2-2; a possible D gene is TRBD2 (5 bases). This CDR3 has 18 amino acids. V shed 0 bases and J shed 0 bases, with 13 bases lying between them. The V gene's germline CDR1 is KGHDR and CDR2 SFDVKD. In DNA, the CDR3 is TGTGCCACCAGTGATTTGTTCCCAGCGGCCCCGAACACCGGGGAGCTGTTTTTT. Translated: CATSDLFPAAPNTGELFF.

This clonotype was observed at least ten times. The rearrangement uses TRBV5-6 and TRBJ2-2; D is unclear. The CDR3 runs 16 residues. The V end lost 3 bases, the J end lost 3 bases, and 15 bases lay between the germline ends. In germline, CDR1 is SGHDT, CDR2 YYEEEE. CDR3 sequence reads: CASSYRAPGYTGELFF. CDR3 in DNA: TGTGCCAGCAGCTACCGGGCCCCAGGCTACACCGGGGAGCTGTTTTTT. Together with reference TRBV5-6 and TRBJ2-2, the CDR3 gives the full variable domain: DAGVTQSPTHLIKTRGQQVTLRCSPKSGHDTVSWYQQALGQGPQFIFQYYEEEERQRGNFPDRFSGHQFPNYSSELNVNALLLGDSALYLCASSYRAPGYTGELFFGEGSRLTVL.

The chain has TRBV5-1 and TRBJ2-7, with 7 nucleotides matching TRBD2. The DNA end favors TRBJ2-1, so the J call may be wrong. The CDR3 runs to 15 residues. Germline V gene data show CDR1 as SGHRS and CDR2 as YFSETQ. The CDR3 region has the DNA TGCGCCAGCAGCTTGGTGACCGGGGGGTACAATGAGCAGTTCTTC. Translation gives CASSLVTGGYNEQFF.

This clonotype was observed at least ten times. The CDR3 nucleotides are TGTGCCAGCAGTTCCCAGGGAACCCAAGGGACAGATACGCAGTATTTT. Its translation is CASSSQGTQGTDTQYF. This chain connects TRBV25-1 to TRBJ2-3; perhaps TRBD1 as D (5 bases). Germline V lookup: CDR1 MGHDK, CDR2 SYGVNS. The V and J ends lost 5 bases and 3 bases respectively, with 18 bases between them. The CDR3 runs to 16 residues.

In its sample, this clonotype was seen many times. The chain recombines TRBV11-2 with TRBJ2-4; D unresolved. The CDR3 loop spans 17 amino acids. Trimming took 2 bases from V and 0 from J, leaving 14 bases between them. CDR1 is SGHAT and CDR2 is FQNNGV in the germline V gene. CDR3 residues: CASSLRLGSLAKNIQYF. The CDR3 DNA follows: TGTGCCAGCAGCTTAAGACTGGGATCACTAGCCAAAAACATTCAGTACTTC.

This clonotype occurred many times. CDR3 nucleotide sequence: TGTGCCAGCAGCTTAGTAGCGGGAAGTATGTCGGGAATCTACGAGCAGTACTTC. Its protein product is CASSLVAGSMSGIYEQYF. The chain combines TRBV11-1 with TRBJ2-7, with 8 bases lining up with TRBD2. Germline V gene sequence: CDR1 SGHAT, CDR2 FQDESV (reference sequence). This CDR3 has 18 amino acids. V shed 1 base and J 3 bases; nucleotides not matched to a gene: 14.

This clonotype was seen a single time. The gene calls are TRBV24-1 and TRBJ2-5, with D possibly TRBD1 on 6 matching bases. CDR3 length: 15 residues. Germline V gene sequence: CDR1 KGHDR, CDR2 SFDVKD. Deletions cut 5 bases from V and 1 base from J, with 13 bases between. This chain's CDR3 is CATSANTGPQETQYF. The CDR3 nucleotides read TGTGCCACCAGTGCCAACACAGGGCCCCAAGAGACCCAGTACTTC.

This clonotype appeared a few times. The chain is built from TRBV7-8 and TRBJ2-7, with 11 bases that match TRBD1. V was clipped by 5 bases and J by 6 bases; unmatched bases: 12. The CDR3 extends over 16 amino acids. Germline CDR1 is SGHVS and CDR2 is FQNEAQ. The CDR3, as DNA: TGTGCCAGCAGCCCGAGCTATACGGACAGGGGGCGCGAGCAGTACGTC. Protein: CASSPSYTDRGREQYV.